Listed here are 7 T cell receptor beta chains from one sample, sequenced in a study of graft-versus-host responses after intestinal transplantation. Repertoires were generated with immunoSEQ multiplex PCR, while TCRdb's copy carries only in-frame clones and drops some. Of about 90,000 clones in the sample, about four fifths were seen once. Their antigens are not known. The sequenced sample was unstimulated CD4+ T cells sorted from spleen or lymph node cells, obtained before intestinal transplant. The receptors were gathered from a human donor who received an intestinal transplant.

V and J are TRBV11-1 and TRBJ2-1; the D is unclear. V was pared by 0 bases and J by 9 bases, with 9 bases between. The CDR3 has 13 residues. CDR1 and CDR2 from the germline V gene are SGHAT and FQDESV (reference sequence). The CDR3 spells CASSLARYLEQFF. The CDR3 region has the DNA TGTGCCAGCAGCTTAGCCCGGTACCTTGAGCAGTTCTTC.

This chain joins TRBV6-6 and TRBJ2-7; 9 bases line up with TRBD2. The CDR3 extends over 14 amino acids. Looked up from germline, CDR1 is MNHNY and CDR2 is SVGAGI (reference sequence). V was pared by 6 bases and J by 0 bases, with 3 bases of the junction left unmatched. CDR3 nucleotide sequence: TGTGCCAGCAGACTTAGCGGGGGCTCCTACGAGCAGTACTTC. Residues: CASRLSGGSYEQYF.

This clone was observed a few times. This chain connects TRBV5-1 to TRBJ2-7; 12 positions agree with TRBD1. The junction had 6 bases not matched to a gene; V was cut back by 4 bases and J by 4 bases. Per germline, CDR1 SGHRS and CDR2 YFSETQ. CDR3 length: 15 residues. CDR3 sequence (DNA): TGCGCCAGCAGCCAAGGGACAGGGGGCTGGTACGAGCAGTACTTC. This gives the protein CASSQGTGGWYEQYF. The variable domain in full, with the rest retrieved from reference TRBV5-1 and TRBJ2-7, is KAGVTQTPRYLIKTRGQQVTLSCSPISGHRSVSWYQQTPGQGLQFLFEYFSETQRNKGNFPGRFSGRQFSNSRSEMNVSTLELGDSALYLCASSQGTGGWYEQYFGPGTRLTVT.

The chain joins TRBV21-1 to TRBJ1-4. TRBV21-1 is designated a pseudogene. This CDR3 is built from 16 residues. The DNA of the CDR3 is TGTGCCAGCAGCACGCAACTGCTCGGGAGTAATGAAAAACTGTTTTTT. Translation: CASSTQLLGSNEKLFF.

The DNA for the CDR3 is TGTGCCAGCAGTCCGGGACTAGCGGGAGTGGGCTACGAGCAGTACTTC. Translated: CASSPGLAGVGYEQYF. The chain links TRBV5-4 to TRBJ2-7; 14 positions match TRBD2. The CDR3 has 16 amino acids. Germline assignment: CDR1 SGHNT and CDR2 YYREEE (reference sequence). After removal of 5 bases from V and 3 bases from J, the junction contained 7 bases not matched to a gene.

The chain is built from TRBV7-9 and TRBJ1-4; TRBD1 matches 8 bases. J gave up 4 bases and V 3 bases, and 1 base lay outside the gene matches. The CDR3 sequence is 14 residues long. In germline, CDR1 is SEHNR, CDR2 FQNEAQ (reference sequence). CDR3 protein: CASSFGQGNEKLFF. The CDR3 DNA sequence: TGTGCCAGCAGCTTCGGACAGGGTAATGAAAAACTGTTTTTT.

The gene calls are TRBV6-5 and TRBJ2-3, with 14 bases lining up with TRBD2. CDR3 length equals 15 residues. Germline V gene data show CDR1 as MNHEY and CDR2 as SVGAGI. The V segment lost 10 bases and the J segment 4 bases; nucleotides outside the gene matches: 7. CDR3 bases: TGTGCCACACGAAGGACTAGCGGGAGGCCAGATACGCAGTATTTT. Translation: CATRRTSGRPDTQYF.